This section outlines one TCR beta chain sequence together with its context. The data derive from a study of blood T cell repertoires in COVID-19. About the research overall: T cells, B-cell-depleted T cells, or PBMCs supplied cDNA or gDNA.

The data were produced by immunoSEQ multiplex PCR, yet TCRdb's version contains in-frame clones alone and is incomplete. The profile shows 250,000 to 350,000 clones, around 89% of them singletons. The ends lost 5 bases at V and 5 bases at J; junction bases unmatched: 16. This CDR3 is built from 17 residues. The germline gives CDR1 SEHNR, CDR2 FQNEAQ (reference sequence). The rearrangement links TRBV7-9 to TRBJ1-2; 8 bases are a match to TRBD1. Input material: peripheral blood. This TCR came from a woman aged 60-70 years with acute or convalescent COVID-19. CDR3 protein: CASSRRDRSAMMYGYTF. CDR3 nucleotides: TGTGCCAGCAGCCGCCGGGACAGGTCGGCTATGATGTATGGCTACACCTTC.